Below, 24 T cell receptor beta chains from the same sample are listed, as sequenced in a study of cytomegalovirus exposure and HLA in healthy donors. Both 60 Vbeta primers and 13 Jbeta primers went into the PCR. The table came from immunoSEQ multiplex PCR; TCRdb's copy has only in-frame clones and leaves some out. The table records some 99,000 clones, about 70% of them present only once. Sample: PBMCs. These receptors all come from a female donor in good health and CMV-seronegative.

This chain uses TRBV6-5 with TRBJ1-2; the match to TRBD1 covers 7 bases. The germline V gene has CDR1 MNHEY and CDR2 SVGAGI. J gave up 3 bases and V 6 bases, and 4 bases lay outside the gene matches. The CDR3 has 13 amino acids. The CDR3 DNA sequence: TGTGCCAGCAGCGGGGACAGCTACTATGGCTACACCTTC. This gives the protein CASSGDSYYGYTF.

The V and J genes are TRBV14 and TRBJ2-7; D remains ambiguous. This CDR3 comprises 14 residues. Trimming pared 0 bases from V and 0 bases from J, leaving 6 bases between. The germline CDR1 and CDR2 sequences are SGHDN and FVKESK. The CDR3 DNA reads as TGTGCCAGCAGCCAAGATATAAACTCCTACGAGCAGTACTTC. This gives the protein CASSQDINSYEQYF.

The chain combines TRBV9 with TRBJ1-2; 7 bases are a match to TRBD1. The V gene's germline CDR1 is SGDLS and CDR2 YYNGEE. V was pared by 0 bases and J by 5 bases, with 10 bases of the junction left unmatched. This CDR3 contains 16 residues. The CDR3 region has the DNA TGTGCCAGCAGCGTAGGGCAGGGGGAAAAAGGGTATGGCTACACCTTC. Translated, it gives CASSVGQGEKGYGYTF.

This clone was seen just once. DNA of the CDR3: TGTGCCAGCAGTGAAATAGCGGGAACTCGGCCTGAGCAGTTCTTC. This encodes CASSEIAGTRPEQFF. The chain uses TRBV25-1 and TRBJ2-1, with TRBD2 matching over 8 bases. CDR1 and CDR2 from the germline V gene are MGHDK and SYGVNS. The V segment lost 2 bases and the J segment 9 bases; nucleotides outside the gene matches: 9. CDR3 length: 15 residues.

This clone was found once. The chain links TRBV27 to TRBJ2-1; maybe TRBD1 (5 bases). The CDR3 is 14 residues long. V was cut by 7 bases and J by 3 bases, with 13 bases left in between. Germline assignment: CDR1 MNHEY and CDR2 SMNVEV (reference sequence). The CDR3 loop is CASKASTVYNEQFF. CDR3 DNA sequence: TGTGCCAGCAAAGCCTCGACAGTCTACAATGAGCAGTTCTTC.

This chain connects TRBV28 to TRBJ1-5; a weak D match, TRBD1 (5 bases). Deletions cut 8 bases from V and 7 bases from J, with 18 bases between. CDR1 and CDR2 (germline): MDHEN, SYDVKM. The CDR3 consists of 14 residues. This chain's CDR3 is CASCPDSFDQPQHF. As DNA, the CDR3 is TGTGCCAGCTGCCCCGACAGTTTCGACCAGCCCCAGCATTTT.

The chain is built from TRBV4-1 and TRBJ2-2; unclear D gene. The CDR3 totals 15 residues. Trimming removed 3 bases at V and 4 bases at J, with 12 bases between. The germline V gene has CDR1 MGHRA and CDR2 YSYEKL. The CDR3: CASSHPPGGTGELFF. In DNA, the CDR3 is TGCGCCAGCAGCCACCCCCCCGGTGGCACCGGGGAGCTGTTTTTT.

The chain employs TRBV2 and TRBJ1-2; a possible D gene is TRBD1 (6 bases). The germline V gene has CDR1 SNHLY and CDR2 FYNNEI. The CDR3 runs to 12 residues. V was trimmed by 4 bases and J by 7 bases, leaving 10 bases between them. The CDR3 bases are TGTGCCAGCAGTGCAGGGACAATTGGCTACACCTTC. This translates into CASSAGTIGYTF.

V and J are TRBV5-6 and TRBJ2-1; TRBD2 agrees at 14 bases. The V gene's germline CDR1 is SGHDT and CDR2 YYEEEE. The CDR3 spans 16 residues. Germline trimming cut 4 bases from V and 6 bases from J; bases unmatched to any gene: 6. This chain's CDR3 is CASSRLGTSGSNEQFF. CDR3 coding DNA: TGTGCCAGCAGCCGGCTCGGGACTAGCGGGAGCAATGAGCAGTTCTTC.

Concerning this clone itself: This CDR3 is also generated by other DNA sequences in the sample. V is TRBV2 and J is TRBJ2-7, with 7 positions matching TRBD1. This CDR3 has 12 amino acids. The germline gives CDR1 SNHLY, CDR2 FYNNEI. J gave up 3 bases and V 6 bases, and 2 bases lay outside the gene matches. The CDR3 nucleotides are TGTGCCAGCAGCAGACAGGGCTACGAGCAGTACTTC. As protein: CASSRQGYEQYF.

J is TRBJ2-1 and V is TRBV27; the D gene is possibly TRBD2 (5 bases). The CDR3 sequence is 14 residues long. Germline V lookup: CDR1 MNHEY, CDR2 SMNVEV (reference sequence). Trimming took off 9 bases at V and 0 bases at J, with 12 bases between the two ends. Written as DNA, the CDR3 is TGTGCCAGTAATAACCGGGACTCCTACAATGAGCAGTTCTTC. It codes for CASNNRDSYNEQFF.

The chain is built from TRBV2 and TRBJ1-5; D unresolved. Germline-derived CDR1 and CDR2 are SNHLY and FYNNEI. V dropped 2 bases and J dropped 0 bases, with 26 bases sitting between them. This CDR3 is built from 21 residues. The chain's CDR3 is CASSEKSRLHIPVNSNQPQHF. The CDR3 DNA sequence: TGTGCCAGCAGTGAAAAGAGTCGCCTCCATATACCTGTGAATAGCAATCAGCCCCAGCATTTT. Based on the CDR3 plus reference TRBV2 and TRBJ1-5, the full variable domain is EPEVTQTPSHQVTQMGQEVILRCVPISNHLYFYWYRQILGQKVEFLVSFYNNEISEKSEIFDDQFSVERPDGSNFTLKIRSTKLEDSAMYFCASSEKSRLHIPVNSNQPQHFGDGTRLSIL.

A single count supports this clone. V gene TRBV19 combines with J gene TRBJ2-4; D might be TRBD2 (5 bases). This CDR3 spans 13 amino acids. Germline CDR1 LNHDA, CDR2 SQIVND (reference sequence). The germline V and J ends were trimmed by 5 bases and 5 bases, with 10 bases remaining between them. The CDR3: CASSYGNQNIQYF. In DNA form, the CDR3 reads TGTGCCAGTAGTTACGGGAACCAAAACATTCAGTACTTC.

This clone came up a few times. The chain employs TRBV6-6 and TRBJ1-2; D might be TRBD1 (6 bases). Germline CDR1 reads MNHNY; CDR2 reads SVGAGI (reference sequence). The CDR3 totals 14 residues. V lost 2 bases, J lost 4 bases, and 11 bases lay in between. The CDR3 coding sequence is TGTGCCAGCAGTTACCTAGGACAGACCTATGGCTACACCTTC. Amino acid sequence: CASSYLGQTYGYTF.

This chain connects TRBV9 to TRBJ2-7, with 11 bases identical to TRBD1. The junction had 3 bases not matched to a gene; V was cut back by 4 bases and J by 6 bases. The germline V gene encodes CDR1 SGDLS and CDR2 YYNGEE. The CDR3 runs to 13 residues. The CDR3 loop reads CASSTGTGGEQYF. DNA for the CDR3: TGTGCCAGCAGCACCGGGACAGGGGGCGAGCAGTACTTC.

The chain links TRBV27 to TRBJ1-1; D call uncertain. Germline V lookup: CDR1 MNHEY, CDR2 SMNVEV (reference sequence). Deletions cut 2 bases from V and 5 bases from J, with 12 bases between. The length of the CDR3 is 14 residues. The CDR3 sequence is CASSLGAGGTEAFF. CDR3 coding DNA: TGTGCCAGCAGTTTAGGCGCGGGAGGGACTGAAGCTTTCTTT.

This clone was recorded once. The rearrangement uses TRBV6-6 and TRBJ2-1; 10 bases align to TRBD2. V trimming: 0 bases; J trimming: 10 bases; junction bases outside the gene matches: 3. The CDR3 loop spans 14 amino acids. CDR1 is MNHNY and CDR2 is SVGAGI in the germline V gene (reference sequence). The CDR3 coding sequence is TGTGCCAGCAGTTACTCTCTAGCGGGAGTCGAGCAGTTCTTC. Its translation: CASSYSLAGVEQFF.

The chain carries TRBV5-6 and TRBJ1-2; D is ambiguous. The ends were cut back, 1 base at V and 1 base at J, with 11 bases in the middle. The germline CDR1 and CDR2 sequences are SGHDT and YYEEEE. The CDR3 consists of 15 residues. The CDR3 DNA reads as TGTGCCAGCAGCTTGACCCCAGGCTTTAACTATGGCTACACCTTC. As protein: CASSLTPGFNYGYTF.

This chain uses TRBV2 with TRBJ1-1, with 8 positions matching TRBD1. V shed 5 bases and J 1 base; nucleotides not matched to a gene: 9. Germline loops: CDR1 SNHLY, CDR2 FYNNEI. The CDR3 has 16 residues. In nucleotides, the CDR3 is TGTGCCAGCAGTCCAAGGACAGGGAAGGGGAACACTGAAGCTTTCTTT. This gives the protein CASSPRTGKGNTEAFF. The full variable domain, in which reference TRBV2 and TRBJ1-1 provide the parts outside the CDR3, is EPEVTQTPSHQVTQMGQEVILRCVPISNHLYFYWYRQILGQKVEFLVSFYNNEISEKSEIFDDQFSVERPDGSNFTLKIRSTKLEDSAMYFCASSPRTGKGNTEAFFGQGTRLTVV.

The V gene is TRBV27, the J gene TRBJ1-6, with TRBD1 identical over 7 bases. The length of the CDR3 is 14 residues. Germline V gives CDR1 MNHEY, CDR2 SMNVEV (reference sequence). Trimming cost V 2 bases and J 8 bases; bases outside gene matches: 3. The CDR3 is CASSLRGPYSPLHF. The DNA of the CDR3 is TGTGCCAGCAGTTTAAGGGGGCCTTATTCACCCCTCCACTTT.

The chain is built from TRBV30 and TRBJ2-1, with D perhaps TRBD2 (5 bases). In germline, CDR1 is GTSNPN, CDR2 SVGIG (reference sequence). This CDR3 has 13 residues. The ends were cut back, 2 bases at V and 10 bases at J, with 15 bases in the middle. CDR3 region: CAWSRSSGDEQFF. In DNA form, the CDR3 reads TGTGCCTGGAGTAGGTCCAGCGGAGACGAGCAGTTCTTC. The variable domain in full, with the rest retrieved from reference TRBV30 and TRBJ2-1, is SQTIHQWPATLVQPVGSPLSLECTVEGTSNPNLYWYRQAAGRGLQLLFYSVGIGQISSEVPQNLSASRPQDRQFILSSKKLLLSDSGFYLCAWSRSSGDEQFFGPGTRLTVL.

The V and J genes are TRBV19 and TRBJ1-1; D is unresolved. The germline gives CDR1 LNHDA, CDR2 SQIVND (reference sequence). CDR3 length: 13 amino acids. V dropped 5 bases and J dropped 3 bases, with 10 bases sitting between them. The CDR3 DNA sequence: TGTGCCAGTAGTCCCGGACTTTACACTGAAGCTTTCTTT. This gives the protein CASSPGLYTEAFF. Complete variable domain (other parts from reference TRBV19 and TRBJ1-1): DGGITQSPKYLFRKEGQNVTLSCEQNLNHDAMYWYRQDPGQGLRLIYYSQIVNDFQKGDIAEGYSVSREKKESFPLTVTSAQKNPTAFYLCASSPGLYTEAFFGQGTRLTVV.

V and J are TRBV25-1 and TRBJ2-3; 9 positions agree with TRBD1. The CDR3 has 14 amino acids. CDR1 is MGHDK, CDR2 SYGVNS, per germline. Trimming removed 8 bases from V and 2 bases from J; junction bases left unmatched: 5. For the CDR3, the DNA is TGTGCCAGCGGGGGACAGGGCTTCACAGATACGCAGTATTTT. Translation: CASGGQGFTDTQYF.

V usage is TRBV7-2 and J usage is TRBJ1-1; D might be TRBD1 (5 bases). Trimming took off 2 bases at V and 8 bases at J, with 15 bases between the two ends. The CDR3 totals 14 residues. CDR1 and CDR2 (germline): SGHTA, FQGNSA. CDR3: CASSLFREVREAFF. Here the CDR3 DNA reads TGTGCCAGCAGCTTATTCAGGGAGGTTCGCGAAGCTTTCTTT.